The 25 T cell receptor beta chains listed next were all sequenced from one sample in a study of spatial heterogeneity in lung cancer. General study results and limits: Expanded intratumoral alpha and beta TCR counts tracked tumor mutation counts.

Stated time point: sample taken at primary tumor resection. TCRdb reprocessed the 5' RACE reads with MiXCR, giving one entry per CDR3 protein. The table lists over 10,000 distinct CDR3 sequences, about 5% of them singletons, with about 35% in the top ten. Antigens for these TCRs are unknown. Material: lung tumor tissue, obtained at surgery. All receptors come from a male donor with early-stage non-small cell lung cancer.

By share, this clonotype ranks as medium-sized (0.01 to 0.1%). J is TRBJ2-3 and V is TRBV29-1; 14 bases are shared with TRBD2. This CDR3 has 15 amino acids. The V segment lost 6 bases and the J segment 4 bases; nucleotides outside the gene matches: 6. Germline loops: CDR1 SQVTM, CDR2 ANQGSEA. CDR3 sequence: CSVYGTSGGPDTQYF. The CDR3 region has the DNA TGCAGCGTGTACGGGACTAGCGGGGGCCCAGATACGCAGTATTTT.

Worth noting for this clonotype: A much larger clone differs by one base, so this may be a read error. The chain links TRBV9 to TRBJ2-1, with D perhaps TRBD1 (7 bases). TRBJ2-5 explains the end of the DNA better; the J call may be wrong. The CDR3 extends over 14 amino acids. Looked up from germline, CDR1 is SGDLS and CDR2 is YYNGEE. CDR3 residues: CASSPRGRGDRQYF. The CDR3 DNA reads TGTGCCAGCAGCCCGAGGGGCAGGGGGGACCGCCAGTACTTC.

Ten or more counts support this clonotype. J is TRBJ2-2 and V is TRBV6-2 or TRBV6-3; a possible D gene is TRBD1 (6 bases). The CDR3 has 13 amino acids. The ends were cut back, 6 bases at V and 5 bases at J, with 10 bases in the middle. Germline-derived CDR1 and CDR2 are MNHEY and SVGEGT. The CDR3 bases are TGTGCCAGCAGCGTGGGACAAACCGGGGAGCTGTTTTTT. Its protein is CASSVGQTGELFF.

This clonotype was detected ten times or more. The CDR3 region is CASRNTGPKNIQYF. CDR3 sequence (DNA): TGTGCCAGCAGAAACACCGGGCCGAAAAACATTCAGTACTTC. This chain connects TRBV6-5 to TRBJ2-4; D unclear. Germline V lookup: CDR1 MNHEY, CDR2 SVGAGI. The CDR3 runs 14 residues. V was pared by 6 bases and J by 4 bases, with 13 bases between.

This clonotype was seen repeatedly, ten times or more. This chain links TRBV10-3 with TRBJ2-7, with D possibly matching TRBD1 (6 bases). Looked up from germline, CDR1 is ENHRY and CDR2 is SYGVKD. V gave up 10 bases and J gave up 5 bases, with 15 bases separating them. This CDR3 spans 12 amino acids. The CDR3 reads CASSGGGHEQYF. CDR3 nucleotides: TGTGCCAGCTCCGGTGGGGGCCACGAGCAGTACTTC.

The table lists this clonotype with many counts. V and J are TRBV7-2 and TRBJ2-7, with 8 bases fitting TRBD1. V dropped 5 bases and J dropped 6; count of bases not matched to a gene: 3. Germline assignment: CDR1 SGHTA and CDR2 FQGNSA. The CDR3 is 12 residues long. In DNA, the CDR3 is TGTGCCAGCAGCCGGACAGGGCTCGAGCAGTACTTC. Its protein is CASSRTGLEQYF.

This clonotype occurred many times. The chain recombines TRBV11-2 with TRBJ1-1, with D tentatively TRBD1 (6 bases). Trimming cost V 1 base and J 2 bases, with 11 bases left between them. This CDR3 is 15 amino acids long. Per the germline V gene, CDR1 is SGHAT and CDR2 is FQNNGV. As DNA, the CDR3 is TGTGCCAGCAGCTTAGTGACGGGGGGCAACACTGAAGCTTTCTTT. This codes for CASSLVTGGNTEAFF.

This clonotype was seen repeatedly, ten times or more. This chain links TRBV6-6 with TRBJ2-7; D might be TRBD2 (6 bases). V was clipped by 6 bases and J by 3 bases, with 12 bases between them. This CDR3 has 13 amino acids. CDR1 and CDR2 (germline): MNHNY, SVGAGI (reference sequence). The CDR3 coding sequence is TGTGCCAGCAGCCTCCCCGGGGGCTACGAGCAGTACTTC. It encodes CASSLPGGYEQYF.

The table lists this clonotype with many counts. The rearrangement joins TRBV7-2 to TRBJ1-5, with D possibly matching TRBD1 (6 bases). Germline V gene sequence: CDR1 SGHTA, CDR2 FQGNSA. Trimming stripped 4 bases from V and 3 bases from J, with 13 bases between. CDR3 length: 15 residues. The DNA for the CDR3 is TGTGCCAGCAGCTCCCCGACAGGTATCAATCAGCCCCAGCATTTT. It yields the protein CASSSPTGINQPQHF.

This clonotype was seen many times. The chain uses TRBV7-2 and TRBJ1-1, with D unresolved. V was trimmed by 0 bases and J by 7 bases, leaving 9 bases between them. This CDR3 region has 13 residues. Germline V gene data show CDR1 as SGHTA and CDR2 as FQGNSA. In nucleotides, the CDR3 is TGTGCCAGCAGCTTAGCGCTCTACAGTGAAGCTTTCTTT. Amino acid sequence: CASSLALYSEAFF.

This clonotype was found many times. The chain recombines TRBV29-1 with TRBJ2-3, with a weak D call TRBD2 (6 bases). This CDR3 is built from 14 residues. Germline values: CDR1 SQVTM, CDR2 ANQGSEA. The CDR3 DNA is TGCAGTCCCTTTCCGGGGGAAGACACAGATACGCAGTATTTT. Its protein is CSPFPGEDTDTQYF.

This clonotype was picked up a small number of times. This chain joins TRBV4-3 and TRBJ2-1, with 8 bases lining up with TRBD2. This CDR3 comprises 18 residues. Germline CDR1 is LGHNA and CDR2 is YSLEER. V was clipped by 0 bases and J by 7 bases; unmatched bases: 14. The CDR3 is CASSQDPPRTSRSNEQFF. The CDR3 DNA sequence: TGCGCCAGCAGCCAAGATCCCCCCCGGACTAGCCGGTCTAATGAGCAGTTCTTC.

This clonotype came up many times. This chain connects TRBV5-5 to TRBJ1-4; 7 positions agree with TRBD1. There are 14 residues in the CDR3. Unmatched junction bases numbered 9, after V lost 5 bases and J lost 8 bases. Germline CDR1 SGHKS, CDR2 YYEKEE (reference sequence). The CDR3 DNA sequence: TGTGCCAGCAGTTATGGACAGGTCAGCGAAAAACTGTTTTTT. It codes for CASSYGQVSEKLFF. Combining the CDR3 with reference TRBV5-5 and TRBJ1-4 gives the whole variable domain DAGVTQSPTHLIKTRGQQVTLRCSPISGHKSVSWYQQVLGQGPQFIFQYYEKEERGRGNFPDRFSARQFPNYSSELNVNALLLGDSALYLCASSYGQVSEKLFFGSGTQLSVL.

This clonotype showed up many times. The rearrangement links TRBV20-1 to TRBJ2-1; TRBD2 agrees at 11 bases. There are 16 residues in the CDR3. CDR1 is DFQATT, CDR2 SNEGSKA, per germline (reference sequence). The ends lost 1 base at V and 8 bases at J; junction bases unmatched: 10. CDR3 bases: TGCAGTGCTAGAGGAACCACTAGCGGGAGATCGGATGAGCAGTTCTTC. Translating it yields CSARGTTSGRSDEQFF.

Many counts were recorded for this clonotype. The chain couples TRBV27 to TRBJ2-7; 8 bases fit TRBD2. The CDR3 length is 16 residues. V lost 5 bases to trimming and J lost 4 bases; unmatched junction nucleotides: 13. Germline CDR1 MNHEY, CDR2 SMNVEV (reference sequence). The CDR3 DNA reads as TGTGCCAGCAGTGCCCGATGGAGCGGGAGATTTTACGAGCAGTACGTC. Translating gives CASSARWSGRFYEQYV.

By its share, this clonotype is large. This rearrangement joins TRBV12-3 or TRBV12-4 to TRBJ2-3; a possible D gene is TRBD2 (5 bases). This CDR3 contains 14 residues. Trimming cost V 6 bases and J 2 bases, with 12 bases left between them. The CDR3 nucleotides read TGTGCCAGCAGCTCCGGGATTACCACAGATACGCAGTATTTT. Translating gives CASSSGITTDTQYF.

The sample holds many counts of this clonotype. This chain links TRBV12-3 or TRBV12-4 with TRBJ1-2; D gene ambiguous. The CDR3 is made up of 14 amino acids. With 1 base removed from V and 4 bases from J, the gap between germline ends came to 10 bases. The CDR3 DNA reads TGTGCCAGCAGTTTAGGCCGGACTGGCTATGGCTACACCTTC. This sequence encodes CASSLGRTGYGYTF.

This clonotype appeared many times. The chain recombines TRBV12-3 or TRBV12-4 with TRBJ2-1, with no clear D. Trimming shortened V by 0 bases and J by 0 bases, and 6 bases separated the two germline ends. This CDR3 spans 15 amino acids. The CDR3 sequence is CASSLAESSYNEQFF. DNA for the CDR3: TGTGCCAGCAGTTTAGCGGAGAGCTCCTACAATGAGCAGTTCTTC.

This clonotype has ten or more counts. The chain employs TRBV19 and TRBJ1-5; the D is unclear. Per the germline V gene, CDR1 is LNHDA and CDR2 is SQIVND (reference sequence). This CDR3 has 15 residues. Trimming cost V 1 base and J 6 bases, with 13 bases left between them. CDR3 region: CASSIGGSEAQPQHF. The DNA for the CDR3 is TGTGCCAGTAGTATAGGAGGTAGTGAGGCTCAGCCCCAGCATTTT.

This clonotype was detected ten times or more. This sequence joins TRBV7-2 and TRBJ2-3, with unresolved D. CDR1 is SGHTA, CDR2 FQGNSA, per germline. V was trimmed by 4 bases and J by 2 bases, leaving 10 bases between them. This CDR3 region has 14 residues. As DNA, the CDR3 is TGTGCCAGCAGCTCCGGGTTCTCCACAGATACGCAGTATTTT. It specifies CASSSGFSTDTQYF.

The V call is TRBV6-1, the J call TRBJ2-6, with D perhaps TRBD2 (5 bases). This CDR3 has 16 residues. The germline V gene has CDR1 MNHNS and CDR2 SASEGT. The V end lost 10 bases, the J end lost 4 bases, and 20 bases lay between the germline ends. The CDR3 here is CATSIGGRSGANVLTF. DNA for the CDR3: TGTGCCACCTCGATCGGAGGCCGTAGCGGGGCCAACGTCCTGACTTTC.

In its sample, this clonotype was seen many times. The chain carries TRBV7-2 and TRBJ1-2; D not certain. Between the trimmed V and J ends, which lost 5 bases and 4 bases, there was a span of 5 bases. The CDR3 extends over 11 amino acids. CDR1 SGHTA and CDR2 FQGNSA come from the germline V gene. In nucleotides, the CDR3 is TGTGCCAGCAGCCGCACCTATGGCTACACCTTC. Translated: CASSRTYGYTF. Full variable domain (missing parts from reference TRBV7-2 and TRBJ1-2): GAGVSQSPSNKVTEKGKDVELRCDPISGHTALYWYRQSLGQGLEFLIYFQGNSAPDKSGLPSDRFSAERTGGSVSTLTIQRTQQEDSAVYLCASSRTYGYTFGSGTRLTVV.

This clonotype qualifies as medium-sized (0.01 to 0.1%). The V gene is TRBV7-2, the J gene TRBJ2-3; 8 bases match TRBD1. Germline V gene data show CDR1 as SGHTA and CDR2 as FQGNSA. CDR3 length: 14 amino acids. Germline trimming cut 6 bases from V and 4 bases from J; bases unmatched to any gene: 6. The chain's CDR3 is CASSKGTGPDTQYF. In DNA, the CDR3 is TGTGCCAGCAGTAAAGGGACAGGCCCAGATACGCAGTATTTT.

This clonotype was detected ten times or more. The chain recombines TRBV13 with TRBJ1-4, with 7 bases identical to TRBD1. CDR1 is PRHDT, CDR2 FYEKMQ, per germline (reference sequence). V shed 0 bases, J shed 6 bases, and the junction held 4 bases outside the gene matches. The CDR3 is 15 amino acids. CDR3 bases: TGTGCCAGCAGCTTAGGGGACAGGAGTGATGAAAAACTGTTTTTT. Amino acid sequence: CASSLGDRSDEKLFF. The variable domain in full, with the rest retrieved from reference TRBV13 and TRBJ1-4, is AAGVIQSPRHLIKEKRETATLKCYPIPRHDTVYWYQQGPGQDPQFLISFYEKMQSDKGSIPDRFSAQQFSDYHSELNMSSLELGDSALYFCASSLGDRSDEKLFFGSGTQLSVL.

This clonotype was counted at least ten times. The CDR3, as DNA: TGCAGTGCCCAGGAGGCAGTTAACTATGGCTACACCTTC. Its protein product is CSAQEAVNYGYTF. This chain joins TRBV20-1 and TRBJ1-2; D gene ambiguous. Trimming left V 6 bases short and J 1 base short, with 12 bases between. The CDR3 is 13 amino acids. CDR1 and CDR2 (germline): DFQATT, SNEGSKA (reference sequence).